The T cell receptor (beta chain) under discussion was sequenced for a study of T cell repertoires in cytomegalovirus infection. On the study more broadly: Indications came from public TCR beta signatures; they pointed to CMV infection and to a matching HLA type. Study outcomes and limitations: HLA-C-restricted CMV-specific TCR beta clonotypes were dominant in the ex vivo response. Identification of carriers of CMV plus the relevant HLA was achieved through cumulative public TCR beta family frequency.

In this sample, this clonotype turned up a few times. Its antigen remains unknown. TCRdb re-derived calls from the reads in MiXCR, one entry per CDR3 protein. The sample has some 310,000 distinct CDR3 sequences, about 25% seen once. This CDR3 is 17 amino acids long. The ends lost 3 bases at V and 5 bases at J; junction bases unmatched: 12. Germline V CDR1 and CDR2: MNHEY, SMNVEV (reference sequence). The material sequenced was cultured PBMCs, taken from culture after CMV antigen stimulation. This chain joins TRBV27 and TRBJ2-3; TRBD2 matches 9 bases. The sequence came from a human donor in good health (CMV status not recorded). Some clones in this sample may be carry-over from other donors' samples. In DNA form, the CDR3 reads TGTGCCAGCAGTTTGGGCGTGGCTAGCGGGATGGGAGATACGCAGTATTTT. It yields the protein CASSLGVASGMGDTQYF.